Here is one T cell receptor beta chain with its context. Its specificity is unknown. The data were taken from a study of shared clonotypes between healthy human individuals. As for the study in general: There were three CD4 naive, three CD4 memory, two CD8 naive and one CD8 memory plates per donor. Study-level points and caveats: Donor scarcity curtailed the genetic and exposure-history diversity represented herein. Unshared clonotypes carried lower generation probabilities than those common to all four donors. Sharing across four donors was highest in naive CD4 (around 5%) and lowest in memory CD8 (roughly 0.4%).

Naive-designated CD8 cells lacked CD45RO, were positively enriched for CCR7, and omitted terminally differentiated effector memory CD45RA+ cells. V shed 4 bases and J 6 bases; nucleotides not matched to a gene: 15. The CDR3 is made up of 17 amino acids. The germline CDR1 and CDR2 sequences are MGHRA and YSYEKL. The method was immunoSEQ multiplex PCR; TCRdb's version includes in-frame clones alone and lacks a portion of them. The sample holds about 2.2 million clones, roughly 95% seen once. This clonotype was obtained from a man aged 18 to 30 in good health. Some clones in this sample may be carry-over from other donors' samples. The chain links TRBV4-1 to TRBJ2-3, with 8 bases identical to TRBD1. Sequencing was done on a sample of naive CD8+ T cells from PBMCs. The CDR3, as DNA: TGCGCCAGCAGCCCCGGTTTAGGGACAGGCTCATCGGATACGCAGTATTTT. Its protein is CASSPGLGTGSSDTQYF.